This entry describes one T cell receptor (beta chain). The V gene end was trimmed by 5 bases and the J gene end by 2 bases; junction bases not matched to a gene: 7. The germline V gene has CDR1 MNHEY and CDR2 SVGAGI. This CDR3 is built from 15 residues. The data were taken from a study of OX40 agonist ivuxolimab in advanced cancers. For the study at large: Ivuxolimab is an agonistic anti-OX40 (CD134) antibody, and patients were treated with it. A diagnosis of hepatocellular carcinoma, melanoma, renal cell or head and neck cancer was present in dose-escalation patients.

Sequencing was performed with immunoSEQ multiplex PCR; in TCRdb, only in-frame clones are kept and a portion is missing. Altogether 65,000 to 90,000 clones are present, 90% to 95% being singletons, with the ten largest covering over 2%. The sequence came from an adult with an advanced solid tumor such as melanoma, head and neck, liver or kidney cancer. The source material was CD4+ or CD8+ T cells sorted from blood, sampled in a trial of the OX40 agonist ivuxolimab. This chain joins TRBV6-5 and TRBJ2-7; 9 positions agree with TRBD2. The CDR3 coding sequence is TGTGCCAGCAGTCCGAGAGCGGGAGGCCCCTACGAGCAGTACTTC. Protein: CASSPRAGGPYEQYF.